This T cell receptor (beta chain) came from a study of human T cells and chemical hapten exposure. General study findings and limits: Patch test score was positively correlated with the counts of TCRs that had expanded at PT1.

Stated time point: patch test 2, 6 weeks after DPC sensitization. This sample's treatment: therapeutic diphenylcyclopropenone sensitization with weekly scalp DPC. This clonotype was found many times. Its specificity is unknown. TCRdb reanalysed the RACE reads using MiXCR and keeps one entry per CDR3 protein. The sample lists over 100,000 distinct CDR3 sequences; about a tenth were seen once. The TCR originated in a woman in her thirties or forties with alopecia areata. Some clones in this sample may be carry-over from other donors' samples. The sequences come from whole blood, collected in connection with sensitization to the hapten diphenylcyclopropenone (DPC).

This chain's CDR3 is CSAWTSGASGRDTQYF. The CDR3, as DNA: TGCAGTGCCTGGACTAGCGGGGCCTCTGGGAGGGATACGCAGTATTTT. V and J are TRBV20-1 and TRBJ2-3; 12 bases match TRBD2. The germline V gene encodes CDR1 DFQATT and CDR2 SNEGSKA (reference sequence). Trimming took 6 bases from V and 6 from J; bases not matched to a gene: 13. This CDR3 has 16 residues.